This T cell receptor (beta chain) was recorded in a study of blood T cell repertoires in COVID-19. Across the study: Acute and convalescent COVID-19 specimens originated in the United States, Italy and Spain. The cDNA or gDNA used as material had been derived from T cells, B-cell-depleted T cells, or PBMCs.

Methods used by the authors: Reference gene primers were amplified, and this amplification served to estimate nucleated cell counts. Data came from immunoSEQ multiplex PCR; TCRdb stores just in-frame clones and leaves some out. The V and J calls and clone size are taken from that table; D and trimming were inferred from the DNA. The repertoire consists of around 200,000 clones, with about 90% occurring once and the leading ten covering 12%. The table lists this clone with a few counts. The CDR3 extends over 14 amino acids. V dropped 4 bases and J dropped 10; count of bases not matched to a gene: 10. CDR1 MRHNA and CDR2 SNTAGT come from the germline V gene.

This TCR was sampled from a woman aged 18-29 years who had recovered from COVID-19. The gene calls are TRBV6-4 and TRBJ2-7, with TRBD2 matching 10 bases. Sample: peripheral blood. CDR3 protein: CASSVTHLAGVQYF. The DNA of the CDR3 is TGTGCCAGCAGTGTCACCCATCTAGCGGGAGTTCAGTACTTC.